This T cell receptor (beta chain) appears in the sequencing data of a study of T cells in localized non-small cell lung cancer. The study, taken as a whole, reports: A raised T cell density in blood coincided with lengthier overall survival. A median of 57 of the top 100 tumor clones appeared in adjacent lung, which was paired and uninvolved.

Note on this clone: Its cognate antigen is unknown.

The germline CDR1 and CDR2 sequences are SGDLS and YYNGEE. V shed 2 bases and J shed 7 bases, with 7 bases lying between them. There are 13 residues in the CDR3. Sequencing was performed with immunoSEQ multiplex PCR; in TCRdb, only in-frame clones are kept and a portion is missing. The table includes under 65,000 clones, around nine tenths detected once. J is TRBJ1-6 and V is TRBV9; D is ambiguous. The receptor's source is a man between 40 and 70 years old with stage I squamous cell lung carcinoma. Sequencing was performed on peripheral blood, taken before any cancer treatment. The CDR3 DNA sequence: TGTGCCAGCAGCGTCGAGGTGAATTCACCCCTCCACTTT. Translating gives CASSVEVNSPLHF. The complete variable domain, with remaining parts taken from reference TRBV9 and TRBJ1-6, reads DSGVTQTPKHLITATGQRVTLRCSPRSGDLSVYWYQQSLDQGLQFLIQYYNGEERAKGNILERFSAQQFPDLHSELNLSSLELGDSALYFCASSVEVNSPLHFGNGTRLTVT.